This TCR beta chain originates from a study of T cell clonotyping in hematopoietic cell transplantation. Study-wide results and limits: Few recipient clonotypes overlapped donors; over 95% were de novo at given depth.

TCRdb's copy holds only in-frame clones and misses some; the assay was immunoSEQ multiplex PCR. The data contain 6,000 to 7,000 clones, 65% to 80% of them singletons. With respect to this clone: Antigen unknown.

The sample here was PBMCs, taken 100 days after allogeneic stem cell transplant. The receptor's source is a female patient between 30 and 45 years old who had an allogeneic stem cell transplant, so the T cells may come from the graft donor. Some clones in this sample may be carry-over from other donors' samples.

The CDR3 here is CASSLSGTMNQPQHF. CDR3 in DNA: TGTGCCAGCAGCTTGTCAGGGACGATGAATCAGCCCCAGCATTTT. The chain links TRBV5-4 to TRBJ1-5, with a possible D match to TRBD1 (5 bases). Trimming shortened V by 1 base and J by 4 bases, and 12 bases separated the two germline ends. The length of the CDR3 is 15 residues. Germline lookup yields CDR1 SGHNT and CDR2 YYREEE (reference sequence). The whole variable domain, filled in from reference TRBV5-4 and TRBJ1-5, reads ETGVTQSPTHLIKTRGQQVTLRCSSQSGHNTVSWYQQALGQGPQFIFQYYREEENGRGNFPPRFSGLQFPNYSSELNVNALELDDSALYLCASSLSGTMNQPQHFGDGTRLSIL.